The 18 T cell receptor beta chains below come from one sample, sequenced in a study of shared clonotypes between healthy human individuals. Sequencing was performed with immunoSEQ multiplex PCR; in TCRdb, only in-frame clones are kept and a portion is missing. The table shows under 350,000 clones, with around 87% occurring only once. Specimen: memory CD8+ T cells sorted from blood. The subset here: CD45RO+ cells pooled with CCR7-negative TemRA cells. The receptors were sampled from a man aged 18 to 29 in good health.

The chain employs TRBV6-6 and TRBJ1-4, with D hard to call. V gave up 6 bases and J gave up 2 bases, with 13 bases separating them. The CDR3 is made up of 15 amino acids. From germline, CDR1 is MNHNY and CDR2 SVGAGI (reference sequence). The CDR3 is CASSPRIRTNEKLFF. CDR3 nucleotides: TGTGCCAGCAGCCCCCGGATCCGCACTAATGAAAAACTGTTTTTT.

The chain is built from TRBV27 and TRBJ1-1; 10 bases agree with TRBD1. The CDR3 covers 18 residues. CDR1 and CDR2 (germline): MNHEY, SMNVEV (reference sequence). Unmatched junction bases numbered 15, after V lost 5 bases and J lost 3 bases. CDR3 sequence reads: CASSIPPRTGGQDTEAFF. CDR3 DNA sequence: TGTGCCAGCAGTATCCCACCCCGGACAGGGGGGCAGGACACTGAAGCTTTCTTT.

The chain carries TRBV7-9 and TRBJ2-7, with a possible D match to TRBD1 (5 bases). This CDR3 has 15 amino acids. CDR1 and CDR2 (germline): SEHNR, FQNEAQ (reference sequence). The V and J ends lost 5 bases and 3 bases respectively, with 17 bases between them. The CDR3 loop is CASSPAQGGDYEQYF. CDR3 in DNA: TGTGCCAGCAGCCCGGCCCAGGGTGGGGACTACGAGCAGTACTTC.

To note about this clone: Distinct nucleotide sequences in the sample also encode this CDR3. The chain links TRBV9 to TRBJ2-7; 7 bases map to TRBD1. With 2 bases clipped from V and 2 bases from J, the junction kept 1 base outside the gene matches. CDR3 length: 13 residues. Germline V gene data show CDR1 as SGDLS and CDR2 as YYNGEE. As DNA, the CDR3 is TGTGCCAGCAGCGTTGGGACAGCCTACGAGCAGTACTTC. It codes for CASSVGTAYEQYF.

V is TRBV30 and J is TRBJ2-6, with D uncertain. V dropped 2 bases and J dropped 0 bases, with 5 bases sitting between them. Germline CDR1 GTSNPN, CDR2 SVGIG (reference sequence). The CDR3 runs 14 residues. The CDR3, as DNA: TGTGCCTGGAGTAGGGACTCTGGGGCCAACGTCCTGACTTTC. Translated: CAWSRDSGANVLTF.

The chain links TRBV6-5 to TRBJ1-1; D unclear. This CDR3 spans 14 amino acids. The V end was cut by 4 bases, the J end by 2 bases, with 11 bases between. CDR1 is MNHEY and CDR2 is SVGAGI in the germline V gene. CDR3 sequence reads: CASSWREGNTEAFF. The CDR3 DNA follows: TGTGCCAGCAGTTGGCGGGAGGGAAACACTGAAGCTTTCTTT.

This chain connects TRBV14 to TRBJ2-7, with 8 bases that match TRBD2. The CDR3 length is 14 residues. Germline V lookup: CDR1 SGHDN, CDR2 FVKESK. The V gene end was trimmed by 1 base and the J gene end by 3 bases; junction bases not matched to a gene: 2. CDR3 nucleotide sequence: TGTGCCAGCAGCCAAGGCCTAGCGGGCTACGAGCAGTACTTC. Residues: CASSQGLAGYEQYF.

The CDR3 DNA sequence: TGTGCCAGCGGGACTAGCGGGAGTTACGAGCAGTACTTC. It yields the protein CASGTSGSYEQYF. The chain recombines TRBV6-5 with TRBJ2-7, with 14 bases lining up with TRBD2. Germline CDR1 and CDR2: MNHEY and SVGAGI. The V segment lost 8 bases and the J segment 4 bases; nucleotides outside the gene matches: 1. This CDR3 has 13 amino acids.

V usage is TRBV7-3 and J usage is TRBJ2-3; 8 bases map to TRBD2. This CDR3 contains 14 residues. Germline CDR1 is SGHTA and CDR2 is FQGTGA. The V gene end was trimmed by 5 bases and the J gene end by 4 bases; junction bases not matched to a gene: 5. The CDR3: CASSAQGLADTQYF. Written as DNA, the CDR3 is TGTGCCAGCAGCGCGCAGGGACTAGCAGATACGCAGTATTTT. The whole variable domain, remainder taken from reference TRBV7-3 and TRBJ2-3, is GAGVSQTPSNKVTEKGKYVELRCDPISGHTALYWYRQSLGQGPEFLIYFQGTGAADDSGLPNDRFFAVRPEGSVSTLKIQRTERGDSAVYLCASSAQGLADTQYFGPGTRLTVL.

A few counts support this clone. The chain is built from TRBV11-2 and TRBJ2-2, with D perhaps given as TRBD1 or TRBD2 (6 bases each). Germline V lookup: CDR1 SGHAT, CDR2 FQNNGV. CDR3 length: 15 amino acids. The V end lost 3 bases, the J end lost 5 bases, and 13 bases lay between the germline ends. The CDR3 loop is CASSLGGRDTGELFF. The CDR3 nucleotides read TGTGCCAGCAGCTTGGGGGGCAGGGATACCGGGGAGCTGTTTTTT.

About this clone itself: A read error may account for a junction end that differs from germline. This CDR3 is CASSYSGPDEQYF. The CDR3 region has the DNA TGTGCCAGCAGTTACTCGGGCCCCGACGAGCAGTACTTC. The rearrangement joins TRBV10-3 to TRBJ2-7; D gene ambiguous. CDR1 ENHRY and CDR2 SYGVKD come from the germline V gene. The CDR3 has 13 amino acids.

The CDR3 spells CASSFIYEQYF. For the CDR3, the DNA is TGTGCCAGCAGCTTTATTTACGAGCAGTACTTC. The chain joins TRBV11-2 to TRBJ2-7; D is unclear. CDR3 length: 11 residues. V was pared by 3 bases and J by 4 bases, with 4 bases between. The germline V gene encodes CDR1 SGHAT and CDR2 FQNNGV.

The chain links TRBV27 to TRBJ2-1; 8 bases fit TRBD2. The CDR3 runs to 16 residues. After removal of 5 bases from V and 3 bases from J, the junction contained 9 bases not matched to a gene. Germline CDR1 reads MNHEY; CDR2 reads SMNVEV (reference sequence). The CDR3, as DNA: TGTGCCAGCAGTCCCTCCGGGGGGGAGGACTACAATGAGCAGTTCTTC. Translated: CASSPSGGEDYNEQFF.

The chain is built from TRBV6-5 and TRBJ2-2, with D uncertain. CDR1 is MNHEY, CDR2 SVGAGI, per germline. V gave up 6 bases and J gave up 6 bases, with 11 bases separating them. CDR3 length: 13 amino acids. The CDR3 DNA follows: TGTGCCAGCAGATCGCCCACGGCCGGGGAGCTGTTTTTT. As protein: CASRSPTAGELFF.

The chain uses TRBV4-1 and TRBJ1-5; D may be TRBD1 (6 bases). Germline loops: CDR1 MGHRA, CDR2 YSYEKL. CDR3 size: 15 residues. Trimming took 4 bases from V and 8 from J, leaving 18 bases between them. CDR3 protein: CASSLNPGGWEPQHF. The CDR3 DNA follows: TGCGCCAGCAGCCTTAACCCCGGGGGCTGGGAGCCCCAGCATTTT.

The chain recombines TRBV7-9 with TRBJ2-1; 9 bases are shared with TRBD2. The CDR3 covers 17 residues. The V gene end was trimmed by 5 bases and the J gene end by 0 bases; junction bases not matched to a gene: 8. Germline V lookup: CDR1 SEHNR, CDR2 FQNEAQ (reference sequence). CDR3 bases: TGTGCCAGCAGCCCCCGTGGTAGCGGGAGCTCCTACAATGAGCAGTTCTTC. Encoded protein: CASSPRGSGSSYNEQFF.

V is TRBV6-6 and J is TRBJ2-7, with D unresolved. Trimming shortened V by 8 bases and J by 0 bases, and 8 bases separated the two germline ends. Germline CDR1 is MNHNY and CDR2 is SVGAGI (reference sequence). This CDR3 region has 12 residues. CDR3 DNA: TGTGCCAGCTCGGCGAACTCCTACGAGCAGTACTTC. Translation: CASSANSYEQYF.

Comments on this clone: The same CDR3 is also encoded by other DNA sequences in this sample. The chain uses TRBV6-1 and TRBJ2-7; D is uncertain. Germline loops: CDR1 MNHNS, CDR2 SASEGT. Trimming left V 5 bases short and J 4 bases short, with 6 bases between. The length of the CDR3 is 11 residues. The CDR3 DNA reads TGTGCCAGCAGTCAAACATACGAGCAGTACTTC. This sequence encodes CASSQTYEQYF.